The 20 T cell receptor beta chains below were found in one sample sequenced in a study of neurological immune-mediated disorders. TCRdb re-analysed the 5' RACE reads in MiXCR, keeping a single row per CDR3 protein. The repertoire holds tens of thousands of distinct CDR3 sequences, with roughly 13% as singletons. The sample consisted of PBMCs. The receptors were sampled from a woman between 45 and 60 years old in good health.

A word on this clonotype: One end of the junction varies from germline; a read error may be responsible. The V gene is TRBV3-1, the J gene TRBJ2-3; 11 bases agree with TRBD2. The CDR3 spans 20 residues. The germline gives CDR1 LGHDT, CDR2 YNNKEL (reference sequence). The DNA for the CDR3 is TGTGGCAGCAGCCAAGAAGGGCGACTAGCGGGACCCCAAAGCACAGATACGCAGTATTTT. Translation gives CGSSQEGRLAGPQSTDTQYF.

About this clonotype: A much larger clone differs from this one at a single base, so this may be a read error. The rearrangement uses TRBV6-5 and TRBJ2-1; D is perhaps TRBD1 or TRBD2 (6 bases each). V lost 8 bases, J lost 4 bases, and 21 bases lay in between. CDR1 and CDR2 from the germline V gene are MNHEY and SVGAGI. This CDR3 has 16 residues. In DNA form, the CDR3 reads TGTGCCAGCCTAACCCTTAGAGGGGGAGGTTACAATGAGCAGTTCTTC. It encodes CASLTLRGGGYNEQFF.

Many counts were recorded for this clonotype. The V call is TRBV5-1, the J call TRBJ2-1; 11 positions match TRBD2. There are 19 residues in the CDR3. The germline gives CDR1 SGHRS, CDR2 YFSETQ. V lost 0 bases, J lost 5 bases, and 13 bases stayed unmatched. Written as DNA, the CDR3 is TGCGCCAGCAGCTTGGCCGGGACTAGCGGACCCCCACCTAACAATGAGCAGTTCTTC. Translating it yields CASSLAGTSGPPPNNEQFF.

The table lists this clonotype with a few counts. A much larger clone is a single base away; this may be a read error. J is TRBJ2-5 and V is TRBV5-1; a possible D gene is TRBD1 (6 bases). The germline V gene has CDR1 SGHRS and CDR2 YFSETQ. V gave up 2 bases and J gave up 2 bases, with 7 bases separating them. This CDR3 contains 13 residues. The CDR3 here is CASSFGQQETQYF. The CDR3 DNA reads as TGCGCCAGCAGCTTCGGACAGCAAGAGACCCAGTACTTC.

This clonotype has ten or more counts. The chain uses TRBV29-1 and TRBJ2-2, with a tentative D call TRBD1 (5 bases). Between the trimmed V and J ends, which lost 2 bases and 5 bases, there was a span of 6 bases. This CDR3 has 12 residues. CDR1 SQVTM and CDR2 ANQGSEA come from the germline V gene. CDR3: CSVEPGTGELFF. For the CDR3, the DNA is TGCAGCGTTGAACCAGGGACCGGGGAGCTGTTTTTT.

This clonotype was picked up many times. The rearrangement links TRBV3-1 to TRBJ2-4; perhaps D is TRBD1 or TRBD2 (6 bases each). V was cut by 4 bases and J by 9 bases, with 16 bases left in between. In germline, CDR1 is LGHDT, CDR2 YNNKEL (reference sequence). This CDR3 contains 14 residues. The CDR3 region has the DNA TGTGCCAGCAGCCTATCAAAACAGGGAGGCATTCAGTACTTC. Protein sequence: CASSLSKQGGIQYF.

The sample holds many counts of this clonotype. V gene TRBV5-1 combines with J gene TRBJ1-6, with D possibly being TRBD1 (6 bases). CDR3 length: 16 residues. The V and J ends lost 3 bases and 7 bases respectively, with 17 bases between them. Germline CDR1 is SGHRS and CDR2 is YFSETQ. The CDR3 loop reads CASSSGGTGNNSPLHF. As DNA, the CDR3 is TGCGCCAGCAGCTCCGGGGGTACAGGGAACAATTCACCCCTCCACTTT.

This clonotype was picked up many times. V gene TRBV15 combines with J gene TRBJ2-7; D unclear. V gave up 4 bases and J gave up 4 bases, with 20 bases separating them. This CDR3 has 16 amino acids. From germline, CDR1 is LNHNV and CDR2 YYDKDF (reference sequence). For the CDR3, the DNA is TGTGCCACCAGCACACCAAAGGGTCAGGCCCAATACGAGCAGTACTTC. Translating gives CATSTPKGQAQYEQYF.

The V call is TRBV18, the J call TRBJ2-1, with D possibly matching TRBD2 (6 bases). Trimming took off 3 bases at V and 5 bases at J, with 14 bases between the two ends. CDR3 size: 15 residues. CDR1 and CDR2 (germline): KGHSH, LQKENI. CDR3 amino acids: CASSPPGTVNNEQFF. The DNA of the CDR3 is TGTGCCAGCTCACCTCCCGGGACTGTCAACAATGAGCAGTTCTTC.

This clonotype was picked up many times. J is TRBJ2-1 and V is TRBV5-1, with D possibly TRBD2 on 6 matching bases. Deletions cut 4 bases from V and 5 bases from J, with 19 bases between. This CDR3 region has 16 residues. The germline V gene encodes CDR1 SGHRS and CDR2 YFSETQ. CDR3 region: CASSLTLPGLNNEQFF. CDR3 DNA: TGCGCCAGCAGCCTCACACTACCGGGACTTAACAATGAGCAGTTCTTC.

This clonotype was counted many times. This rearrangement joins TRBV7-2 to TRBJ1-5; 9 bases align to TRBD1. Germline trimming cut 6 bases from V and 7 bases from J; bases unmatched to any gene: 10. Germline CDR1 and CDR2: SGHTA and FQGNSA. This CDR3 spans 15 amino acids. CDR3 residues: CASSLPGQGIQPQHF. The CDR3 DNA reads as TGTGCCAGCAGTCTACCGGGACAGGGTATACAGCCCCAGCATTTT. The complete variable domain, with remaining parts taken from reference TRBV7-2 and TRBJ1-5, reads GAGVSQSPSNKVTEKGKDVELRCDPISGHTALYWYRQSLGQGLEFLIYFQGNSAPDKSGLPSDRFSAERTGGSVSTLTIQRTQQEDSAVYLCASSLPGQGIQPQHFGDGTRLSIL.

The sample holds many counts of this clonotype. This rearrangement joins TRBV12-3 or TRBV12-4 to TRBJ2-1; TRBD1 matches at 8 bases. J lost 7 bases, V lost 5 bases, and 7 bases had no gene match. The CDR3 length is 14 residues. The CDR3 here is CASSPMTGVNEQFF. Here the CDR3 DNA reads TGTGCCAGCAGTCCCATGACAGGGGTAAATGAGCAGTTCTTC.

This clonotype came up many times. The rearrangement joins TRBV9 to TRBJ1-1; unclear D gene. Deletions cut 4 bases from V and 1 base from J, with 11 bases between. Germline assignment: CDR1 SGDLS and CDR2 YYNGEE. The CDR3 spans 14 residues. Here the CDR3 reads CASSTQLGNTEAFF. The CDR3 nucleotides are TGTGCCAGCAGCACTCAGTTGGGGAACACTGAAGCTTTCTTT.

The chain joins TRBV10-3 to TRBJ2-2; 9 positions agree with TRBD1. The CDR3 covers 15 residues. Germline V gene lookup returns CDR1 ENHRY and CDR2 SYGVKD. Trimming at V came to 6 bases and at J to 17 bases, leaving 19 bases not matched to a gene. DNA of the CDR3: TGTGCCATCAGAAAACAGGGGGCGAACACCGGGGAGTTTTTTTTT. Its translation: CAIRKQGANTGEFFF.

The genes are TRBV5-1 and TRBJ2-1, with 9 nucleotides matching TRBD2. Unmatched junction bases numbered 7, after V lost 3 bases and J lost 0 bases. This CDR3 is built from 17 residues. In germline, CDR1 is SGHRS, CDR2 YFSETQ. The CDR3 bases are TGCGCCAGCAGCTACCTAGCGGGGAACCCCTCCTACAATGAGCAGTTCTTC. It translates to CASSYLAGNPSYNEQFF.

This clonotype was detected ten times or more. The genes are TRBV5-1 and TRBJ2-3, with a possible D match to TRBD2 (5 bases). The CDR3 runs 16 residues. CDR1 and CDR2 from the germline V gene are SGHRS and YFSETQ. Trimming removed 4 bases at V and 1 base at J, with 16 bases between. The CDR3, as DNA: TGCGCCAGCAGCCCCCCCGCGGGTAGAGGCACAGATACGCAGTATTTT. It is translated as CASSPPAGRGTDTQYF.

This clonotype was recorded many times. CDR3 DNA sequence: TGTGCCAGCAGCTTAGGGACTAGCACCAAGGCAGATACGCAGTATTTT. Its translation is CASSLGTSTKADTQYF. The chain is built from TRBV11-2 and TRBJ2-3, with 8 nucleotides matching TRBD2. CDR3 size: 16 residues. Germline V gene data show CDR1 as SGHAT and CDR2 as FQNNGV. The trim removed 1 base at V and 4 bases at J, leaving 7 bases unmatched.

This clonotype was seen many times. This chain uses TRBV10-3 with TRBJ2-7; TRBD2 matches 11 bases. J lost 3 bases, V lost 3 bases, and 16 bases had no gene match. Germline loops: CDR1 ENHRY, CDR2 SYGVKD. CDR3 length equals 19 residues. The CDR3 reads CAISDRYPSRLAGGYEQYF. Here the CDR3 DNA reads TGTGCCATCAGTGATCGGTATCCAAGTAGGCTAGCGGGGGGCTACGAGCAGTACTTC.

This clonotype was detected many times. CDR3 protein: CASSPRTGSEQYF. The CDR3 bases are TGTGCCAGCAGCCCTCGGACAGGGTCTGAGCAGTACTTC. The chain is built from TRBV12-3 or TRBV12-4 and TRBJ2-7; 8 bases line up with TRBD1. The CDR3 runs to 13 residues. With 6 bases clipped from V and 7 bases from J, the junction kept 8 bases outside the gene matches.

This chain uses TRBV10-3 with TRBJ2-7, with TRBD1 identical over 10 bases. This CDR3 is built from 16 residues. Germline trimming cut 0 bases from V and 1 base from J; bases unmatched to any gene: 3. In germline, CDR1 is ENHRY, CDR2 SYGVKD. The CDR3 region is CAISESMGQGSYEQYF. The DNA of the CDR3 is TGTGCCATCAGTGAGTCGATGGGACAGGGGTCCTACGAGCAGTACTTC.